This T cell receptor (beta chain) originates from a study of control samples from healthy donors and cancer patients. The repertoire was sequenced with immunoSEQ multiplex PCR; TCRdb's copy has only in-frame clones and lacks some. Among roughly 400,000 clones, around 90% were seen once, and the ten largest hold approximately 6.3%. Germline loops: CDR1 SGHTA, CDR2 FQGNSA. V lost 5 bases, J lost 6 bases, and 14 bases lay in between. The CDR3 is made up of 14 amino acids. The chain uses TRBV7-2 and TRBJ2-1, with D unclear. What was sequenced was PBMCs. This receptor was taken from a man aged 40-55 years with head and neck cancer. The CDR3 is CASSKNTPPNEQFF. CDR3 sequence (DNA): TGTGCCAGCAGCAAGAATACTCCCCCCAATGAGCAGTTCTTC.